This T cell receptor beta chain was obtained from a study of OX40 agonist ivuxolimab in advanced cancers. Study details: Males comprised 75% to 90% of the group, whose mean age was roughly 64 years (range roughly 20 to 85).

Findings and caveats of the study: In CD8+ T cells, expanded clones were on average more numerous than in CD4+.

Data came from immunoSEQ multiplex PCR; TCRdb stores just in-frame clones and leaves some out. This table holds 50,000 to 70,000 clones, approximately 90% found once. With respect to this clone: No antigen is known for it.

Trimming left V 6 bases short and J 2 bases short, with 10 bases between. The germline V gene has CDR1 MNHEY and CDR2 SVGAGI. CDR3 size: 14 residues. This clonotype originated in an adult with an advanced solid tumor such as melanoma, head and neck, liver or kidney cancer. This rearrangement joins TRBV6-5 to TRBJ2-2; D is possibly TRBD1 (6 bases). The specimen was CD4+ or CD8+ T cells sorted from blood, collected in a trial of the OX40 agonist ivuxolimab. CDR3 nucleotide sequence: TGTGCCAGCAGCCGGGACACTAACACCGGGGAGCTGTTTTTT. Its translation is CASSRDTNTGELFF.